Below are 11 T cell receptor beta chains sequenced from a single sample in a study of T-cell memory formation after mild COVID-19. TCRdb passed the 5' RACE reads through MiXCR, listing each CDR3 protein once. Here the sample spans some 130,000 distinct CDR3 sequences, roughly 24% being singletons. The sample taken for sequencing was PBMCs or a T cell subset sorted from them (not recorded which). The source of these receptors is an adult woman who had mild COVID-19 (a few samples of this study predate the infection). Cell type and time point are not known.

This clonotype came up a few times. The chain employs TRBV30 and TRBJ1-1; D not certain. V lost 0 bases and J 5 bases, leaving 10 bases between the germline ends. The germline V gene has CDR1 GTSNPN and CDR2 SVGIG (reference sequence). This CDR3 has 13 residues. As DNA, the CDR3 is TGTGCCTGGAGTGTAGGGAGGTTGACTGAAGCTTTCTTT. It yields the protein CAWSVGRLTEAFF.

The gene calls are TRBV3-1 and TRBJ1-4, with D possibly being TRBD1 (6 bases). The germline CDR1 and CDR2 sequences are LGHDT and YNNKEL (reference sequence). The ends were cut back, 4 bases at V and 7 bases at J, with 16 bases in the middle. This CDR3 is 15 amino acids long. CDR3 residues: CASSPTGRTIEKLFF. The DNA of the CDR3 is TGTGCCAGCAGCCCAACAGGGCGTACGATTGAAAAACTGTTTTTT.

This clonotype was observed a few times. The chain uses TRBV5-6 and TRBJ2-1; possibly TRBD2 for D (6 bases). The CDR3 covers 15 residues. Germline V gene sequence: CDR1 SGHDT, CDR2 YYEEEE. V lost 4 bases to trimming and J lost 7 bases, with 18 bases between them. CDR3: CASSETRDWWNEQFF. As DNA, the CDR3 is TGTGCCAGCAGCGAAACCAGGGACTGGTGGAATGAGCAGTTCTTC.

The sample holds one count of this clonotype. The chain's CDR3 is CACGELENTEAFF. The CDR3 DNA reads TGTGCCTGCGGGGAATTAGAAAACACTGAAGCTTTCTTT. This chain uses TRBV30 with TRBJ1-1; no firm D call. Trimming cost V 6 bases and J 2 bases, with 13 bases left between them. The CDR3 is 13 residues long. Germline values: CDR1 GTSNPN, CDR2 SVGIG (reference sequence).

The chain joins TRBV15 to TRBJ2-3; the D is unclear. The CDR3 totals 15 residues. Trimming removed 1 base from V and 5 bases from J, with 13 bases in between. The germline V gene encodes CDR1 LNHNV and CDR2 YYDKDF (reference sequence). The CDR3 nucleotides read TGTGCCACCAGCAGAGGTTGGTCCTTTGGAGATACGCAGTATTTT. Protein sequence: CATSRGWSFGDTQYF.

This clonotype showed up just a few times. V and J are TRBV11-3 and TRBJ2-7, with a tentative D call TRBD1 (5 bases). Germline V CDR1 and CDR2: SGHNT, YENEEA. This CDR3 has 13 residues. The V and J ends lost 5 bases and 2 bases respectively, with 10 bases between them. This CDR3 reads CASSDRQPYEQYF. CDR3 DNA sequence: TGTGCCAGCAGCGACCGACAGCCCTACGAGCAGTACTTC. The entire variable domain, with the rest obtained from reference TRBV11-3 and TRBJ2-7, is as follows: EAGVVQSPRYKIIEKKQPVAFWCNPISGHNTLYWYLQNLGQGPELLIRYENEEAVDDSQLPKDRFSAERLKGVDSTLKIQPAELGDSAVYLCASSDRQPYEQYFGPGTRLTVT.

This clonotype was seen a few times. The chain joins TRBV4-1 to TRBJ2-3, with D possibly being TRBD1 or TRBD2 (6 bases each). V was cut by 4 bases and J by 1 base, with 12 bases left in between. This CDR3 spans 15 amino acids. Germline CDR1 and CDR2: MGHRA and YSYEKL. CDR3 in DNA: TGCGCCAGCAGCCGAGGGGGAGGAGGCACAGATACGCAGTATTTT. It encodes CASSRGGGGTDTQYF.

The V and J genes are TRBV7-9 and TRBJ1-2; D gene ambiguous. This CDR3 has 16 amino acids. V was pared by 3 bases and J by 2 bases, with 16 bases between. Germline CDR1 and CDR2: SEHNR and FQNEAQ (reference sequence). The CDR3 sequence is CASSLDGPSANYGYTF. The CDR3 DNA follows: TGTGCCAGCAGCTTGGACGGTCCGTCGGCCAACTATGGCTACACCTTC.

This chain joins TRBV6-1 and TRBJ2-5; D may be TRBD2 (6 bases). Germline V lookup: CDR1 MNHNS, CDR2 SASEGT. This CDR3 region has 14 residues. Trimming left V 4 bases short and J 3 bases short, with 12 bases between. CDR3: CASSARGGKETQYF. The CDR3 DNA reads as TGTGCCAGCAGTGCTCGGGGCGGGAAAGAGACCCAGTACTTC.

This clonotype has more than one count but fewer than ten. This sequence joins TRBV7-9 and TRBJ1-1; 10 nucleotides align to TRBD1. CDR1 SEHNR and CDR2 FQNEAQ come from the germline V gene (reference sequence). V lost 5 bases, J lost 0 bases, and 6 bases stayed unmatched. This CDR3 spans 16 amino acids. CDR3 sequence reads: CASSPPGQGMNTEAFF. CDR3 coding DNA: TGTGCCAGCAGCCCCCCGGGACAGGGGATGAACACTGAAGCTTTCTTT. The whole variable domain, filled in from reference TRBV7-9 and TRBJ1-1, reads DTGVSQNPRHKITKRGQNVTFRCDPISEHNRLYWYRQTLGQGPEFLTYFQNEAQLEKSRLLSDRFSAERPKGSFSTLEIQRTEQGDSAMYLCASSPPGQGMNTEAFFGQGTRLTVV.

The chain is built from TRBV16 and TRBJ1-5; D possibly corresponds to TRBD1 (5 bases). V shed 5 bases and J shed 0 bases, with 14 bases lying between them. Looked up from germline, CDR1 is KGHSY and CDR2 is FQNENV. The CDR3 has 16 residues. The DNA of the CDR3 is TGTGCCAGCAGCACAGACAGTCCTTTTAGCAATCAGCCCCAGCATTTT. As protein: CASSTDSPFSNQPQHF.